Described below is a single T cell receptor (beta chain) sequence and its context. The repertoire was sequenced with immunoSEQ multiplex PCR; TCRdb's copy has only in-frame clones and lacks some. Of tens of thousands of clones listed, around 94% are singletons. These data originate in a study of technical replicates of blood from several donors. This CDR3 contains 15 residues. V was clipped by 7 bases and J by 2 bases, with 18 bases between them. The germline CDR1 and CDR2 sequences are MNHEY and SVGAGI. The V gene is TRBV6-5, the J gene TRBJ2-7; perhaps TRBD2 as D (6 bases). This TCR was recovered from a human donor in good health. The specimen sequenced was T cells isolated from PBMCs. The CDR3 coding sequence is TGTGCCAGCAAACAACACCTAGCGCCGGCCTACGAGCAGTACTTC. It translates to CASKQHLAPAYEQYF.